This is a list of T cell receptor beta chains from one sample in a study of OX40 agonist ivuxolimab in advanced cancers. Using immunoSEQ multiplex PCR, the repertoire was profiled, and TCRdb retains in-frame clones only, with some absent. Altogether about 60,000 clones are present, over 80% being singletons, with the ten largest covering roughly 4%. The sequencing here drew on CD4+ or CD8+ T cells sorted from blood, taken in a trial of the OX40 agonist ivuxolimab. The receptors come from an adult with an advanced solid tumor such as melanoma, head and neck, liver or kidney cancer. The CDR3 runs from the conserved cysteine through the conserved F or W. D genes are given only for firm matches. Size is stated for part of the rows, as once, few or many counts, or as a class when the clone is expanded.

J gene,V gene,D gene,clone size,CDR3 protein,CDR3 DNA
TRBJ1-2,TRBV11-2,.,.,CASSLGANYGYTF,TGTGCCAGCAGCTTAGGAGCTAACTATGGCTACACCTTC
TRBJ2-1,TRBV7-2,TRBD2,.,CASSLAGGQLYNEQFF,TGTGCCAGCTCCCTAGCGGGAGGGCAGTTATACAATGAGCAGTTCTTC
TRBJ2-7,TRBV4-1,.,.,CASSQARASYEQYF,TGCGCCAGCAGCCAAGCAAGGGCCTCCTACGAGCAGTACTTC
TRBJ2-3,TRBV28,.,.,CASSLPQFQYSSTDTQYF,TGTGCCAGCAGTCTACCGCAATTTCAATATTCGAGCACAGATACGCAGTATTTT
TRBJ2-1,TRBV14,TRBD2,.,CASSQDPGLAGRIYNEQFF,TGTGCCAGCAGCCAAGATCCGGGGCTAGCGGGACGAATCTACAATGAGCAGTTCTTC
TRBJ1-3,TRBV6-1,.,.,CASSSYPKDGNTIYF,TGTGCCAGCAGCTCTTACCCTAAGGATGGAAACACCATATATTTT
TRBJ1-5,TRBV11-2,.,once,CASSLGDTPLSPQHF,TGTGCCAGCAGCTTAGGCGACACTCCCCTATCTCCCCAGCATTTT
TRBJ2-1,TRBV7-9,TRBD2,.,CASSRPGLAGEQFF,TGTGCCAGCAGCCGGCCGGGACTAGCAGGTGAGCAGTTCTTC
TRBJ2-1,TRBV4-2,.,.,CASSQGISGNEQFF,TGTGCCAGCAGCCAAGGTATTAGCGGCAATGAGCAGTTCTTC
TRBJ2-1,TRBV9,.,once,CASSVRNEQFF,TGTGCCAGCAGCGTACGCAATGAGCAGTTCTTC
TRBJ2-1,TRBV19,TRBD1,.,CASSITTGGSEQFF,TGTGCCAGTAGTATAACGACAGGGGGAAGTGAACAGTTCTTC
TRBJ1-5,TRBV19,TRBD1,.,CASSIGAGGTLTPQHF,TGTGCCAGTAGTATCGGGGCAGGGGGCACACTTACGCCCCAGCATTTT
TRBJ1-1,TRBV5-6,.,.,CASSLEPDGGTEAFF,TGTGCCAGCAGCTTGGAGCCAGATGGGGGCACTGAAGCTTTCTTT
TRBJ1-1,TRBV14,.,.,CASSLERSMNTEAFF,TGTGCCAGCAGCCTCGAAAGGTCCATGAACACTGAAGCTTTCTTT
TRBJ1-5,TRBV27,TRBD1,once,CASRGQGNQPQHF,TGTGCCAGCAGGGGACAGGGGAATCAGCCCCAGCATTTT
TRBJ2-7,TRBV15,.,.,CATSRDRGGSEQYF,TGTGCCACCAGCAGAGATCGGGGCGGGTCCGAGCAGTACTTC
TRBJ1-5,TRBV4-1,.,.,CASSQEGGNQPQHF,TGCGCCAGCAGCCAAGAAGGAGGCAATCAGCCCCAGCATTTT
TRBJ1-2,TRBV4-1,TRBD1,.,CASSPSRDRVYGYTF,TGCGCCAGCAGCCCGTCCCGGGACAGGGTCTATGGCTACACCTTC
TRBJ2-7,TRBV5-5,.,.,CASSFADATYEQYF,TGTGCCAGCAGCTTTGCGGATGCGACCTACGAGCAGTACTTC
TRBJ1-2,TRBV6-1,.,.,CASSVTGSIIYGYTF,TGTGCCAGCAGTGTAACAGGGAGTATTATCTATGGCTACACCTTC
TRBJ2-7,TRBV5-1,.,.,CASSFTGVHPGGEQYF,TGCGCCAGCAGCTTTACGGGAGTGCACCCAGGGGGCGAGCAGTACTTC
TRBJ1-5,TRBV28,.,.,CASSLRGFHQPQHF,TGTGCCAGCAGTTTAAGAGGCTTTCACCAGCCCCAGCATTTT
TRBJ1-2,TRBV15,.,once,CATSRDKSMGSGYTF,TGTGCCACCAGCAGAGATAAGTCTATGGGATCTGGCTACACCTTC
TRBJ2-7,TRBV6-5,TRBD2,.,CASSYSGLGGYEQYF,TGTGCCAGCAGTTACTCGGGACTCGGGGGGTACGAGCAGTACTTC
TRBJ2-4,TRBV5-4,TRBD2,.,CASSFGLAGGQGNIQYF,TGTGCCAGCAGCTTTGGACTAGCGGGGGGGCAGGGAAACATTCAGTACTTC
TRBJ1-1,TRBV28,.,.,CASRVGGGMNTEAFF,TGTGCCAGCAGAGTTGGCGGGGGCATGAACACTGAAGCTTTCTTT
TRBJ2-4,TRBV30,TRBD2,.,CADCETGTIYPKSQNIQYF,TGTGCCGACTGCGAGACCGGGACTATCTACCCCAAGTCACAGAACATTCAGTACTTC
TRBJ2-1,TRBV11-2,.,once,CASSLVPGTEQFF,TGTGCCAGCAGCTTAGTACCGGGAACTGAGCAGTTCTTC
TRBJ2-3,TRBV19,.,.,CASSLRVATSTDTQYF,TGTGCCAGTAGTCTCCGGGTAGCGACAAGCACAGATACGCAGTATTTT
TRBJ2-7,TRBV13,.,.,CASSSTSDRYEQYF,TGTGCCAGCAGCTCGACAAGCGATCGATACGAGCAGTACTTC
TRBJ2-7,TRBV9,TRBD1,.,CASSVSGTVEQYF,TGTGCCAGCAGCGTATCCGGGACAGTGGAGCAGTACTTC
TRBJ1-6,TRBV7-6,TRBD1,.,CASSLDRGQGSPLHF,TGTGCCAGCAGCTTAGACAGGGGGCAGGGATCACCCCTCCACTTT
TRBJ2-1,TRBV27,.,.,CASSPTSEEQFF,TGTGCCAGCAGTCCCACTTCGGAGGAGCAGTTCTTC
TRBJ2-5,TRBV4-2,.,.,CASSQYPGTFGETQYF,TGTGCCAGCAGCCAATACCCGGGTACCTTCGGAGAGACCCAGTACTTC
TRBJ2-7,TRBV5-6,TRBD2,.,CASSRTSGEQYF,TGTGCCAGCAGCCGGACTAGCGGCGAGCAGTACTTC
TRBJ1-4,TRBV9,TRBD1,.,CASSPSGTGNEKLFF,TGTGCCAGCAGCCCATCCGGGACAGGGAACGAAAAACTGTTTTTT
TRBJ2-7,TRBV5-3,.,.,CARSLANSSSYEQYF,TGTGCCAGAAGCTTGGCCAACAGTTCCTCCTACGAGCAGTACTTC
TRBJ2-3,TRBV7-6,TRBD2,.,CASSSGTTNTDTQYF,TGTGCCAGCAGCTCTGGGACTACAAACACAGATACGCAGTATTTT
TRBJ2-3,TRBV9,.,.,CASNGWGPTDTQYF,TGTGCCAGCAACGGCTGGGGGCCCACAGATACGCAGTATTTT
TRBJ1-2,TRBV11-2,.,.,CASSLGAANYGYTF,TGTGCCAGCAGCCTTGGTGCGGCTAACTATGGCTACACCTTC
TRBJ1-1,TRBV7-3,.,.,CASSFGAPGTEAFF,TGTGCCAGCAGCTTCGGGGCCCCTGGCACTGAAGCTTTCTTT
TRBJ2-5,TRBV4-1,.,.,CASSLYLGAEEETQYF,TGCGCCAGCAGCCTCTACCTAGGGGCAGAAGAAGAGACCCAGTACTTC
TRBJ2-2,TRBV6-6,TRBD2,.,CASSWVAGGRTGELFF,TGTGCCAGCAGTTGGGTCGCGGGGGGGCGGACCGGGGAGCTGTTTTTT
TRBJ1-1,TRBV19,.,.,CASSMIVNLNTEAFF,TGTGCCAGTAGTATGATAGTCAACTTGAACACTGAAGCTTTCTTT
TRBJ1-1,TRBV5-5,.,.,CASSFGPNTEAFF,TGTGCCAGCAGCTTTGGGCCGAACACTGAAGCTTTCTTT
TRBJ2-7,TRBV5-4,.,.,CASSLGGIGYYEQYF,TGTGCCAGCAGCTTGGGTGGTATAGGGTACTACGAGCAGTACTTC
TRBJ2-3,TRBV11-2,.,.,CASSVPGSTDTQYF,TGTGCCAGCAGCGTTCCTGGGAGCACAGATACGCAGTATTTT
TRBJ2-7,TRBV7-8,TRBD2,.,CASSLELADSYEQYF,TGTGCCAGCAGCCTCGAACTAGCGGATTCCTACGAGCAGTACTTC
TRBJ2-1,TRBV10-3,TRBD2,.,CATEVGGAGGGNEQFF,TGTGCCACGGAAGTAGGAGGAGCGGGAGGGGGCAATGAGCAGTTCTTC
TRBJ1-5,TRBV28,TRBD1,.,CASRGIDRDQHF,TGTGCCAGCAGGGGGATCGACAGGGACCAGCATTTT
TRBJ2-7,TRBV7-2,.,few,CASSLGSGAWQYF,TGTGCCAGCAGCTTAGGATCGGGAGCCTGGCAGTACTTC
TRBJ1-1,TRBV19,.,.,CASSLTSDIYTEAFF,TGTGCCAGTAGCCTAACCTCCGACATCTACACTGAAGCTTTCTTT
TRBJ1-3,TRBV19,.,once,CASSESGNTIYF,TGTGCCAGTAGTGAGTCTGGAAACACCATATATTTT